The next 10 T cell receptor beta chains were all read from a single sample in a study of human T cells and chemical hapten exposure. TCRdb re-analysed the RACE reads in MiXCR, keeping a single row per CDR3 protein. The sample records about 64,000 distinct CDR3 sequences, approximately 10% being singletons. As to time point: pre-sensitization, week 0. Regarding treatment: therapeutic diphenylcyclopropenone sensitization with weekly scalp DPC. The sequencing used whole blood, collected in connection with sensitization to the hapten diphenylcyclopropenone (DPC). All receptors derive from a woman aged 40 to 50 with alopecia areata. Some clones in this sample may be carry-over from other donors' samples.

This clonotype was seen at least ten times. This chain connects TRBV12-3 or TRBV12-4 to TRBJ2-7; 8 positions match TRBD1. J gave up 7 bases and V 6 bases, and 5 bases lay outside the gene matches. The CDR3 is 12 residues long. The CDR3 DNA follows: TGTGCCAGCAGGCCCGACAGGGGAGAGCAGTACTTC. Its translation: CASRPDRGEQYF.

In this sample, this clonotype turned up a few times. The J gene is TRBJ2-3, the V gene TRBV25-1; D might be TRBD2 (7 bases). CDR3 size: 16 residues. V lost 3 bases and J 2 bases, leaving 15 bases between the germline ends. CDR1 is MGHDK, CDR2 SYGVNS, per germline. The DNA of the CDR3 is TGTGCCAGCAGTGATCCACAGGGAGGGACCACAGATACGCAGTATTTT. Protein: CASSDPQGGTTDTQYF.

This clonotype showed up just a few times. The V call is TRBV20-1, the J call TRBJ1-6; TRBD1 is a possible D gene (5 bases). The CDR3 contains 15 residues. Germline V lookup: CDR1 DFQATT, CDR2 SNEGSKA (reference sequence). V was clipped by 5 bases and J by 7 bases, with 18 bases between them. The CDR3 nucleotides are TGCAGTGCTGACCCCGGGGCAGCGGGGAATTCACCCCTCCACTTT. Protein product: CSADPGAAGNSPLHF.

A remark on this clonotype: With a much larger clone just one base away, this may be a read error. The chain uses TRBV10-3 and TRBJ1-1, with D possibly matching TRBD1 (6 bases). CDR1 ENHRY and CDR2 SYGVKD come from the germline V gene. Trimming took 6 bases from V and 0 from J, leaving 14 bases between them. The CDR3 extends over 15 amino acids. The CDR3 loop reads CAIRTDGGLNTEAFF. The CDR3 coding sequence is TGTGCCATCAGGACCGACGGGGGGCTGAACACTGAAGCTTTCTTT.

This clonotype was counted at least ten times. The V gene is TRBV30, the J gene TRBJ1-5; TRBD1 matches 8 bases. Germline CDR1 reads GTSNPN; CDR2 reads SVGIG (reference sequence). The CDR3 runs to 12 residues. Trimming took 8 bases from V and 6 from J; bases not matched to a gene: 6. For the CDR3, the DNA is TGTGCCCGGGGGGACAGGTTTCAGCCCCAGCATTTT. Translation: CARGDRFQPQHF.

This clonotype was picked up a small number of times. The rearrangement joins TRBV11-2 to TRBJ2-1; maybe TRBD2 (5 bases). V lost 3 bases and J lost 8, with 11 bases in between. Germline V gives CDR1 SGHAT, CDR2 FQNNGV. The CDR3 runs to 13 residues. Here the CDR3 reads CASSFVPADEQFF. The CDR3 DNA is TGTGCCAGCAGCTTCGTACCAGCGGATGAGCAGTTCTTC.

This clonotype was picked up many times. CDR3 nucleotide sequence: TGCAGTGCTAGTCAACCAGCGGGAGGGAACAATGAGCAGTTCTTC. Residues: CSASQPAGGNNEQFF. The chain is built from TRBV20-1 and TRBJ2-1; 10 bases map to TRBD2. Losses at the gene ends were 3 bases for V and 5 bases for J; bases not matched to a gene: 7. Germline CDR1 DFQATT, CDR2 SNEGSKA (reference sequence). The CDR3 loop spans 15 amino acids.

V and J are TRBV24-1 and TRBJ1-2; 9 bases agree with TRBD1. V gave up 4 bases and J gave up 6 bases; unmatched junction bases: 5. This CDR3 is 14 amino acids long. CDR1 is KGHDR and CDR2 is SFDVKD in the germline V gene. Here the CDR3 reads CATSESGQGHGYTF. In DNA form, the CDR3 reads TGTGCCACCAGTGAATCGGGACAGGGACATGGCTACACCTTC.

This clonotype has more than one count but fewer than ten. CDR3 protein: CAISDARGNEQYF. CDR3 DNA: TGTGCCATCAGTGACGCACGGGGAAACGAGCAGTACTTC. This rearrangement joins TRBV10-3 to TRBJ2-7; tentative D call: TRBD2 (5 bases). The CDR3 consists of 13 residues. Germline lookup yields CDR1 ENHRY and CDR2 SYGVKD. Trimming left V 3 bases short and J 5 bases short, with 11 bases between.

The V and J genes are TRBV7-3 and TRBJ2-1; TRBD2 matches at 7 bases. The J segment lost 7 bases and the V segment lost 0 bases, leaving 3 bases of the junction unmatched. CDR3 length equals 14 residues. The germline V gene encodes CDR1 SGHTA and CDR2 FQGTGA. The CDR3 nucleotides are TGTGCCAGCAGCTTAACGAGGGGAGGGAATGAGCAGTTCTTC. Translation: CASSLTRGGNEQFF.